This TCR beta chain originates from a study of beta chain features in type 1 diabetes. Study-level points and caveats: Within each of all four CD4+ subsets, Type 1 diabetes patients had TCRB CDR3s that were moderately but significantly shorter. TCRB repertoires of naive, central memory and Treg cells appeared more similar among patients than among healthy donors.

What was sequenced were expressed TCRB transcripts, since all of the isolated RNA had been reverse transcribed. Profiled with immunoSEQ multiplex PCR; TCRdb holds only in-frame clones, not every one. The sample shows about 280,000 clones, 15% of them seen only once. This clone has more than one count but fewer than ten. What it recognizes is unknown. Trimming removed 8 bases at V and 4 bases at J, with 15 bases between. Looked up from germline, CDR1 is MDHEN and CDR2 is SYDVKM. The CDR3 covers 13 residues. The sequenced material came from naive CD4+ T cells from blood. The TCR sequence derives from a man aged 18-30 years with type 1 diabetes. The rearrangement links TRBV28 to TRBJ2-7; TRBD1 is a possible D gene (5 bases). The CDR3 spells CASFRGGGYEQYF. As DNA, the CDR3 is TGTGCCAGCTTTAGGGGTGGTGGGTACGAGCAGTACTTC.